This record looks at one TCR beta chain sequence and its context. The antigen is not known. This entry belongs to a study of cytomegalovirus exposure and HLA in healthy donors. CDR3 size: 14 residues. Trimming shortened V by 4 bases and J by 6 bases, and 17 bases separated the two germline ends. CDR1 SGHRS and CDR2 YFSETQ come from the germline V gene. Study-wide results and limits: Later on, an analysis found that several of the most significant clusters appeared to be linked to common viral pathogens, which included parvovirus B19.

This PCR relied on a set of 60 Vbeta primers and 13 Jbeta primers. Libraries were prepared by immunoSEQ multiplex PCR; TCRdb keeps only in-frame clonotypes and omits some of them. The sample consists of about 89,000 clones, 60% to 65% of them appearing once. Material for sequencing was PBMCs. The source of this sequence is a human donor in good health. This chain links TRBV5-1 with TRBJ2-7; TRBD1 might be the D (5 bases). The CDR3 spells CASSLDTPQGEQYF. The CDR3 DNA follows: TGCGCCAGCAGCCTGGACACTCCTCAGGGCGAGCAGTACTTC.